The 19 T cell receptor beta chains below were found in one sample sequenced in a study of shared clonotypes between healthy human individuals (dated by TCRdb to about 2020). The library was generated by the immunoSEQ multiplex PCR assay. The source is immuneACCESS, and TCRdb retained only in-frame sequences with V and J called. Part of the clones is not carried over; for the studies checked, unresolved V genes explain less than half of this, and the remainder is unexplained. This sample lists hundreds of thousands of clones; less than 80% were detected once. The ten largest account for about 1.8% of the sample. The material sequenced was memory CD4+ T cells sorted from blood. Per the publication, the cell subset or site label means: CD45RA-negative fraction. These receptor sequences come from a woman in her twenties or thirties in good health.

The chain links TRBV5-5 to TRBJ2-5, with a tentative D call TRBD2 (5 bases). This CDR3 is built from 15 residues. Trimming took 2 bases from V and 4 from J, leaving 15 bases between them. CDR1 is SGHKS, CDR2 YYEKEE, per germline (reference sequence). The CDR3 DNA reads TGTGCCAGCAGCTTTGGCGAGGGTCTTTCAGAGACCCAGTACTTC. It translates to CASSFGEGLSETQYF.

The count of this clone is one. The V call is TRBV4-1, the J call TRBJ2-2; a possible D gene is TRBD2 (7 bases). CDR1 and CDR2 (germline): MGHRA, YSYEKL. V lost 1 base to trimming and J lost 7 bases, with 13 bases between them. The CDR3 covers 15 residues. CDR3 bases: TGCGCCAGCAGCCAAGGCGGGGGCGGTGGCGGGGAGCTGTTTTTT. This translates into CASSQGGGGGGELFF.

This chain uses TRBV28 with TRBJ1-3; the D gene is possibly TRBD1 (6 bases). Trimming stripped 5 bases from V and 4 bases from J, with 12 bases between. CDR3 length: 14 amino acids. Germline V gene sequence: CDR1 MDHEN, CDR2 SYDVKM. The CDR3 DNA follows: TGTGCCAGCAGTATCAACAGGGTAGGAAACACCATATATTTT. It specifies CASSINRVGNTIYF.

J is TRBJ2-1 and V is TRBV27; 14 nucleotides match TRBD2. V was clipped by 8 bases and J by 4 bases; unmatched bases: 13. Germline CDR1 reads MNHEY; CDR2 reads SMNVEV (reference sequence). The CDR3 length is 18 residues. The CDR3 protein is CASGMGLAGENRYNEQFF. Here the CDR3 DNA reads TGTGCCAGCGGAATGGGACTAGCGGGAGAGAACAGGTACAATGAGCAGTTCTTC.

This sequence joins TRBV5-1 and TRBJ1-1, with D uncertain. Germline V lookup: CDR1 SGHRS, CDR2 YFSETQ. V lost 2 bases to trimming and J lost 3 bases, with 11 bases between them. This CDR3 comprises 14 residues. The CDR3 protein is CASSLEWVDTEAFF. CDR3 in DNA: TGCGCCAGCAGCTTAGAATGGGTGGACACTGAAGCTTTCTTT.

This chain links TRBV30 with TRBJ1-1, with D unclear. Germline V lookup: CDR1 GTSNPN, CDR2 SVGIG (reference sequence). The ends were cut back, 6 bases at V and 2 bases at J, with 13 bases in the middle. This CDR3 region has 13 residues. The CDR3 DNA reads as TGTGCCTGCGTTAGATTCCTCAACACTGAAGCTTTCTTT. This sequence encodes CACVRFLNTEAFF.

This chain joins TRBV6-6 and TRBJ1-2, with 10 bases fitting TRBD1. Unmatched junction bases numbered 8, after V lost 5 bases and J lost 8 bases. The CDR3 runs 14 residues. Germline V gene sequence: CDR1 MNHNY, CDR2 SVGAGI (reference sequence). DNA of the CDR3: TGTGCCAGCAGTCCAACGGGACAGGGGCAAGGCTACACCTTC. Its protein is CASSPTGQGQGYTF.

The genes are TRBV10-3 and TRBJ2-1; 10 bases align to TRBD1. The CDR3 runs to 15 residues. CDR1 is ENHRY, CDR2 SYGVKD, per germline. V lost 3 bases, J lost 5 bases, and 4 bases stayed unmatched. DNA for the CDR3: TGTGCCATCAGTGAAAGGGACAGGGGAGACAATGAGCAGTTCTTC. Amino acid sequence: CAISERDRGDNEQFF.

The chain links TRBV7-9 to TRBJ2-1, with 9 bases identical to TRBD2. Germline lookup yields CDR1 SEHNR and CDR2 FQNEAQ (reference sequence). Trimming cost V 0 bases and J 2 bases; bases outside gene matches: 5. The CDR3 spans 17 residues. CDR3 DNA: TGTGCCAGCAGCTTAGCGACGACTAGCGGTACCTACAATGAGCAGTTCTTC. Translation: CASSLATTSGTYNEQFF.

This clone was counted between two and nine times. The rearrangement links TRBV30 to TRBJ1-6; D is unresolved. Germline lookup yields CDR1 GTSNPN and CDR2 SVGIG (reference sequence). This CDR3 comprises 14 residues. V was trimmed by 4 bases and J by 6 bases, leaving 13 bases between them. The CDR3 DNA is TGTGCCTGGACTCCCGCGGTCCCTAATTCACCCCTCCACTTT. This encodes CAWTPAVPNSPLHF.

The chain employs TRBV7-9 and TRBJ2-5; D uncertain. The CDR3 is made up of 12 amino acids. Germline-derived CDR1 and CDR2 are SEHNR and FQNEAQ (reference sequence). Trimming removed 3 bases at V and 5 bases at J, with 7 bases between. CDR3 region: CASSFDLETQYF. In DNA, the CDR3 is TGTGCCAGCAGCTTTGACCTGGAGACCCAGTACTTC.

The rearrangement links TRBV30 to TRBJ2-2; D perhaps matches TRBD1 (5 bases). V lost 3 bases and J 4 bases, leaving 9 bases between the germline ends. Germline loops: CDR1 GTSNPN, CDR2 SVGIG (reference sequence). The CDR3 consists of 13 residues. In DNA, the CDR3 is TGTGCCTGGAGAGGGGCTTTCACCGGGGAGCTGTTTTTT. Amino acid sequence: CAWRGAFTGELFF. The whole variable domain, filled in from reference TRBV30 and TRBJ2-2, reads SQTIHQWPATLVQPVGSPLSLECTVEGTSNPNLYWYRQAAGRGLQLLFYSVGIGQISSEVPQNLSASRPQDRQFILSSKKLLLSDSGFYLCAWRGAFTGELFFGEGSRLTVL.

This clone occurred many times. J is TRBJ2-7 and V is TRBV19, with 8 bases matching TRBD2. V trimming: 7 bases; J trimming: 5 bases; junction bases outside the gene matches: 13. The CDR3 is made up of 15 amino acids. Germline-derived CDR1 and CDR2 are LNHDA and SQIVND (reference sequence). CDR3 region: CASTASGSLVDEQYF. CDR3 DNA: TGTGCCAGTACGGCTAGCGGGTCCCTTGTGGACGAGCAGTACTTC.

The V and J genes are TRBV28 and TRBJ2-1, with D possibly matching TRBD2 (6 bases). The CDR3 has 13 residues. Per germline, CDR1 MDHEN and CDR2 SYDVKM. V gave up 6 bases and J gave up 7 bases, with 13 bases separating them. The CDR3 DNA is TGTGCCAGCAGGTTTAGCGGCGGAAATGAGCAGTTCTTC. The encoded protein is CASRFSGGNEQFF.

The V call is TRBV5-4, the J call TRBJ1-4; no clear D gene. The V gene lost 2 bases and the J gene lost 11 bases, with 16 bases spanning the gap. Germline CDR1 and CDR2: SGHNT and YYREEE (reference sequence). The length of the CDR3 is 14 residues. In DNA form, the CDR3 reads TGTGCCAGCAGCTTCATGTCAGAAACTGGGAAACTGTTTTTT. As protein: CASSFMSETGKLFF.

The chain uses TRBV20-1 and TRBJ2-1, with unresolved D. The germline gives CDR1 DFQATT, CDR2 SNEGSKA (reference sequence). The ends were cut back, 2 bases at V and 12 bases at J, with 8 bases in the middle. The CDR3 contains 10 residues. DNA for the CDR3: TGCAGTGCTAGACAGGACGGGCAGTTCTTC. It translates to CSARQDGQFF.

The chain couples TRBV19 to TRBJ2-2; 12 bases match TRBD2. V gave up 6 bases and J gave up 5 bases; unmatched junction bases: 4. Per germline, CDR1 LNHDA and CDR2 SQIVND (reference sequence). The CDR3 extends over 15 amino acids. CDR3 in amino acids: CASRTSGSYTGELFF. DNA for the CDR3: TGTGCCAGTAGGACTAGCGGGAGTTATACCGGGGAGCTGTTTTTT.

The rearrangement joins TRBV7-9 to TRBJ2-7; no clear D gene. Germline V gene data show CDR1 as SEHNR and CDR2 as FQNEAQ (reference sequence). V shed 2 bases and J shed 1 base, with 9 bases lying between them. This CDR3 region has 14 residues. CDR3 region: CASSLSGRSYEQYF. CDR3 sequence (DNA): TGTGCCAGCAGCTTAAGTGGACGGTCCTACGAGCAGTACTTC.

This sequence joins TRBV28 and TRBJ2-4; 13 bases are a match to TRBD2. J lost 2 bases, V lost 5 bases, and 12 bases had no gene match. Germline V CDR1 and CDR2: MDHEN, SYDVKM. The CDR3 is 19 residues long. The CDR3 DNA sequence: TGTGCCAGCAGTGTGGGGGGACTAGCGGGGAAGATTACCAAAAACATTCAGTACTTC. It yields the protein CASSVGGLAGKITKNIQYF. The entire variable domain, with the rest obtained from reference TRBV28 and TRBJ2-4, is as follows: DVKVTQSSRYLVKRTGEKVFLECVQDMDHENMFWYRQDPGLGLRLIYFSYDVKMKEKGDIPEGYSVSREKKERFSLILESASTNQTSMYLCASSVGGLAGKITKNIQYFGAGTRLSVL.